This paragraph covers one TCR beta chain sequence. Its antigen is not known. Looked up from germline, CDR1 is LNHDA and CDR2 is SQIVND (reference sequence). The CDR3 is 12 amino acids. V shed 6 bases, J shed 8 bases, and the junction held 4 bases outside the gene matches. Amplification used 60 Vbeta primers and 13 Jbeta primers. Original processing notes: About 83 million unique TCR beta chains, roughly 11 million shared, were counted in a later analysis. The assay was immunoSEQ multiplex PCR, and TCRdb's table has in-frame clones only and misses some. The DNA was the basis for D and trimming; V, J and clone size are from that table. The repertoire holds 150,000 to 200,000 clones, with around 68% as singletons. These data come from a study of cytomegalovirus exposure and HLA in healthy donors. The wider study: Most genotyped donors, about four fifths of around 370, had Caucasian-associated genetic ancestry. Findings of the study overall: TCR beta V segments were, for the most part, productive about 87% or about 30% of the time in an earlier analysis.

Sequencing input: PBMCs. The sequence was collected from a man aged 50-59 years in good health and CMV-seronegative. This sequence joins TRBV19 and TRBJ1-1, with 9 bases identical to TRBD1. DNA of the CDR3: TGTGCCAGTAGGAAGGACAGGGGAGAAGCTTTCTTT. It encodes CASRKDRGEAFF.